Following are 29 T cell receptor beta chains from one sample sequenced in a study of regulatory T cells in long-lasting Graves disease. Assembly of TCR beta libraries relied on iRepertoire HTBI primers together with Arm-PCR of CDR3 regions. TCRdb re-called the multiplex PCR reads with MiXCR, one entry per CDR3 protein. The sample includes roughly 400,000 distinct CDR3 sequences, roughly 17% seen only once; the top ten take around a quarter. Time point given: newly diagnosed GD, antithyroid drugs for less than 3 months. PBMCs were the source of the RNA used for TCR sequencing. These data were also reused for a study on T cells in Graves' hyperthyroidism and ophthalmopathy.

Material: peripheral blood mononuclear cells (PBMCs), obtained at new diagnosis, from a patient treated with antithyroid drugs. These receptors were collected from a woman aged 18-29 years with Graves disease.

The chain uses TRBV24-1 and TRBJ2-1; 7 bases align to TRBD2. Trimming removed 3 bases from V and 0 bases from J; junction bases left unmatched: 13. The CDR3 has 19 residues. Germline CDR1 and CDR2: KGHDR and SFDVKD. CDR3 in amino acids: CATSDPRGGRGSSYNEQFF. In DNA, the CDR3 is TGTGCCACCAGTGATCCCCGGGGCGGGCGGGGGAGCTCCTACAATGAGCAGTTCTTC.

CDR3 nucleotides: TGTGCCAGCAGCTTAGCGGCGACAGGGGGCGGTGGCTACACCTTC. As protein: CASSLAATGGGGYTF. The chain employs TRBV7-6 and TRBJ1-2, with TRBD1 matching 10 bases. The CDR3 length is 15 residues. The germline CDR1 and CDR2 sequences are SGHVS and FNYEAQ. The J segment lost 7 bases and the V segment lost 0 bases, leaving 5 bases of the junction unmatched. Looking up the rest from reference TRBV7-6 and TRBJ1-2 gives the full variable domain: GAGVSQSPRYKVTKRGQDVALRCDPISGHVSLYWYRQALGQGPEFLTYFNYEAQQDKSGLPNDRFSAERPEGSISTLTIQRTEQRDSAMYRCASSLAATGGGGYTFGSGTRLTVV.

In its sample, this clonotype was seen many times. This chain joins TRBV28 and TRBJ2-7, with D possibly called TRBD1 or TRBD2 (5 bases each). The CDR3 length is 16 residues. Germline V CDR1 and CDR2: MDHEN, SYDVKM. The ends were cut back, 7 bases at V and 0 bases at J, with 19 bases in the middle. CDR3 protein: CASIPSAGTVSYEQYF. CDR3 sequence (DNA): TGTGCCAGCATTCCATCCGCCGGGACGGTCTCCTACGAGCAGTACTTC.

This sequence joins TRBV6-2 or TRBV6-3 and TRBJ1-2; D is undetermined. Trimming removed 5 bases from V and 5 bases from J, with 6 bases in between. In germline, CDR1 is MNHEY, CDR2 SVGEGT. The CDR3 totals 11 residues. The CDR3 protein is CASSPAYGYTF. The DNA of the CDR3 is TGTGCCAGCAGTCCTGCTTATGGCTACACCTTC.

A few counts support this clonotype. CDR3 DNA sequence: TGCAGTACGCTAGGGGGCAAGGTCTGGGAAAATGAGCAGTTCTTC. It codes for CSTLGGKVWENEQFF. The J gene is TRBJ2-1, the V gene TRBV20-1, with 7 bases that match TRBD1. This CDR3 is 15 amino acids long. After removal of 8 bases from V and 7 bases from J, the junction contained 17 bases not matched to a gene. Germline-derived CDR1 and CDR2 are DFQATT and SNEGSKA (reference sequence).

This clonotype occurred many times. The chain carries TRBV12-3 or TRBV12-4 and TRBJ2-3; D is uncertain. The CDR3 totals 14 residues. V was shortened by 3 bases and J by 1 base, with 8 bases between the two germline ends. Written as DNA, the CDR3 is TGTGCCAGCAGTTTTCCCGAAGGCACAGATACGCAGTATTTT. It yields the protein CASSFPEGTDTQYF.

The CDR3 protein is CSVGGTGGTGELFF. The CDR3 nucleotides are TGCAGCGTTGGGGGGACAGGAGGCACCGGGGAGCTGTTTTTT. This chain connects TRBV29-1 to TRBJ2-2; 8 bases match TRBD1. With V trimmed by 4 bases and J by 4 bases, 5 bases remained unmatched. Germline CDR1 SQVTM, CDR2 ANQGSEA. CDR3 length: 14 residues.

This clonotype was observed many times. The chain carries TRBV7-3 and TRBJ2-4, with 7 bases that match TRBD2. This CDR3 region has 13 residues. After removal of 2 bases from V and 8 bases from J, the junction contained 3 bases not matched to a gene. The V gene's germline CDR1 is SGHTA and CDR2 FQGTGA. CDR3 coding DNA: TGTGCCAGCAGCTTAGGTCGGGGGGACATTCAGTACTTC. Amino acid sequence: CASSLGRGDIQYF.

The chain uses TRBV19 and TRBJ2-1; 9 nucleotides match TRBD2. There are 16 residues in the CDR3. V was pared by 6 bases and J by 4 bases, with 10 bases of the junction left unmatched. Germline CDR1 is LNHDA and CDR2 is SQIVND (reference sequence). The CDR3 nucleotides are TGTGCCAGTAGGAAGGATAGCGGGAGTTTTTACAATGAGCAGTTCTTC. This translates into CASRKDSGSFYNEQFF.

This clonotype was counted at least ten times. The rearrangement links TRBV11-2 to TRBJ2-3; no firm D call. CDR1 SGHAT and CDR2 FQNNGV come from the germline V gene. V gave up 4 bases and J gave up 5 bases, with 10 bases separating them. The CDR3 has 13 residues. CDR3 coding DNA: TGTGCCAGCAGCTCGCCGTATGAAGATACGCAGTATTTT. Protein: CASSSPYEDTQYF.

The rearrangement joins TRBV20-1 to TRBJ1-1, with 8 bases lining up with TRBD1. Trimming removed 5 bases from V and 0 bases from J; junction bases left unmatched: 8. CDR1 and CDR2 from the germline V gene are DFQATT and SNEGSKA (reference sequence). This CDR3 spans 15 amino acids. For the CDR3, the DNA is TGCAGTGCTGAAGCCCCGACAGGGGTGAACACTGAAGCTTTCTTT. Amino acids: CSAEAPTGVNTEAFF.

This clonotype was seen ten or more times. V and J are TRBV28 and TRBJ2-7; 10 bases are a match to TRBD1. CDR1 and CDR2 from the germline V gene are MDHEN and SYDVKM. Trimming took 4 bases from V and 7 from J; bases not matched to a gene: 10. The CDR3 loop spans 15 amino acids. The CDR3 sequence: CASSSGGQGVGEQYF. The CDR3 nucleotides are TGTGCCAGCAGTTCCGGTGGACAGGGGGTCGGAGAGCAGTACTTC.

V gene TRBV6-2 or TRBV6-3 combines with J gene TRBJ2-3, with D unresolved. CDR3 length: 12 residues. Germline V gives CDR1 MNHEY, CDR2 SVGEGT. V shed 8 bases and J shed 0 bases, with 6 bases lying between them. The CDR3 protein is CASGSSTDTQYF. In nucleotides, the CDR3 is TGTGCCAGCGGTTCTAGCACAGATACGCAGTATTTT.

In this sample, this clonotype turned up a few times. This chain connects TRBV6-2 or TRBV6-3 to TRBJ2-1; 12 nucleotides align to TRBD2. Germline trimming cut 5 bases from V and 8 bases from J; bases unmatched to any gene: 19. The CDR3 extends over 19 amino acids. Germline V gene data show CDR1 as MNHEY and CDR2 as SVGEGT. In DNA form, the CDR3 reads TGTGCCAGCAGTAATCATACTGCCCAGACTAGCGGGAGAGGTTATGAGCAGTTCTTC. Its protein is CASSNHTAQTSGRGYEQFF.

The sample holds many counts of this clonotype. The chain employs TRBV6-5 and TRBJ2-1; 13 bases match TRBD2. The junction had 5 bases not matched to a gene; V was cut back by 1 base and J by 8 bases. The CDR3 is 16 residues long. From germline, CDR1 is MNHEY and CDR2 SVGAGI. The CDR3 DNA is TGTGCCAGCAGTTACTTCGGGACTAGCGGGAACCATGAGCAGTTCTTC. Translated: CASSYFGTSGNHEQFF.

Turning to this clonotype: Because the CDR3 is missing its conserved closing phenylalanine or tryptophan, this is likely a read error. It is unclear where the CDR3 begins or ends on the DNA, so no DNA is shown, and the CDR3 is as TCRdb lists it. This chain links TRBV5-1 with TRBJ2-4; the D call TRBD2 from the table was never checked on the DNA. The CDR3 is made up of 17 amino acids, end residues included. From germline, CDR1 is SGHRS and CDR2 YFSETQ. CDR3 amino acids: CASSPTSGRLYEQYFGP.

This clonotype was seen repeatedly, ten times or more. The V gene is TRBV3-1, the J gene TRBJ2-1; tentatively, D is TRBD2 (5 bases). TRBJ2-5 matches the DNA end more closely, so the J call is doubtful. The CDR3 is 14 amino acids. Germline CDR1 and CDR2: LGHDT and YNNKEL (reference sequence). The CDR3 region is CASSHLSRGETQYF. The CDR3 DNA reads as TGTGCCAGCAGCCACTTGAGCCGGGGAGAGACCCAGTACTTC.

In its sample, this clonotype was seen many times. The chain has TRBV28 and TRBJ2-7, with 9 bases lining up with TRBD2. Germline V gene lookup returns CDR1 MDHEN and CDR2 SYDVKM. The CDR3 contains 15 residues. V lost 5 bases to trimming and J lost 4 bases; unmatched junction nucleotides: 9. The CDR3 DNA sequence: TGTGCCAGCAGTCCGGGCGGGACTAGCAGTTACGAGCAGTACTTC. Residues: CASSPGGTSSYEQYF.

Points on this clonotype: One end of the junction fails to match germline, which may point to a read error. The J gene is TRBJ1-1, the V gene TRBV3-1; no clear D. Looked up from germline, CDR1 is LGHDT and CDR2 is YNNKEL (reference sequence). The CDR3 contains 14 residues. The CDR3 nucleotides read TGTTCCAGCAGCTCAAGGCACCGAGGTACGGAAGCTTTCTTT. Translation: CSSSSRHRGTEAFF.

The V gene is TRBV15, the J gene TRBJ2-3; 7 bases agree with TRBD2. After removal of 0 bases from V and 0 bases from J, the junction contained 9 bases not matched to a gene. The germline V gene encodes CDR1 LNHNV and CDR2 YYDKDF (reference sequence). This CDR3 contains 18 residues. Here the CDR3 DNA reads TGTGCCACCAGCAGAGATTGGGGGGGGGGAACTAGCACAGATACGCAGTATTTT. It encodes CATSRDWGGGTSTDTQYF.

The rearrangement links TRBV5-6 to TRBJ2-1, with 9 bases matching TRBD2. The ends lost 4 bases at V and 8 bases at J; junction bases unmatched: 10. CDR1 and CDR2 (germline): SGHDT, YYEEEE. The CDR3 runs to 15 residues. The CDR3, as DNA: TGTGCCAGCAGCGCGAATCCGGGACTAGCCTATGAGCAGTTCTTC. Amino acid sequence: CASSANPGLAYEQFF.

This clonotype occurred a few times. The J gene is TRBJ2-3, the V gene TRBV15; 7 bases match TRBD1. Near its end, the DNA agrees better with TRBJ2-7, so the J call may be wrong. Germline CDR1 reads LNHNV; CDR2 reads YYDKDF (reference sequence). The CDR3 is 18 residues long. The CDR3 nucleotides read TGTGCCACCAGCAGAGACGCTGGGACAGTCACCAATTATTACGAGCAGTACTTC. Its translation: CATSRDAGTVTNYYEQYF.

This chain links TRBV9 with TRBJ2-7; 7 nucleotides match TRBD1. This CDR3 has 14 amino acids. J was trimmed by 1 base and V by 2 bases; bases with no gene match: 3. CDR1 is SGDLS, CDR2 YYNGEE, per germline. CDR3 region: CASSVVGQSYEQYF. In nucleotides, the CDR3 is TGTGCCAGCAGCGTCGTGGGACAGTCCTACGAGCAGTACTTC.

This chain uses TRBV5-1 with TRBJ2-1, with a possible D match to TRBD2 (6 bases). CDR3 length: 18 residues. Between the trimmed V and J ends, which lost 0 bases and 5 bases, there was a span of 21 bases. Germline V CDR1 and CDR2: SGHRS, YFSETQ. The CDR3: CASSLAFRLAAGNNEQFF. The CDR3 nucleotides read TGCGCCAGCAGCTTGGCTTTTCGTTTGGCGGCGGGGAACAATGAGCAGTTCTTC. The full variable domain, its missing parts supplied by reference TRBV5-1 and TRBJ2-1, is KAGVTQTPRYLIKTRGQQVTLSCSPISGHRSVSWYQQTPGQGLQFLFEYFSETQRNKGNFPGRFSGRQFSNSRSEMNVSTLELGDSALYLCASSLAFRLAAGNNEQFFGPGTRLTVL.

The DNA of the CDR3 is TGTGCCAGCAGCCCGCCTAGCGGGAGGGCCACCGGGGAGCTGTTTTTT. The encoded protein is CASSPPSGRATGELFF. The rearrangement links TRBV7-2 to TRBJ2-2; TRBD2 aligns across 12 bases. The CDR3 consists of 16 residues. After removal of 5 bases from V and 4 bases from J, the junction contained 5 bases not matched to a gene. CDR1 SGHTA and CDR2 FQGNSA come from the germline V gene.

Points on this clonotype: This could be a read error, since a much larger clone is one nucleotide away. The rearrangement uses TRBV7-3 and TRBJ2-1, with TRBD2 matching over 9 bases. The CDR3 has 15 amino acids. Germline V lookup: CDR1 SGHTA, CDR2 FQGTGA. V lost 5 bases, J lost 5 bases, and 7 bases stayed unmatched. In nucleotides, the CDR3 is TGTGCCAGCAGCACCATAGCGGGAGTCCACAATGAGCAGTTCTTC. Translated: CASSTIAGVHNEQFF. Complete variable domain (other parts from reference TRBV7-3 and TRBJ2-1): GAGVSQTPSNKVTEKGKYVELRCDPISGHTALYWYRQSLGQGPEFLIYFQGTGAADDSGLPNDRFFAVRPEGSVSTLKIQRTERGDSAVYLCASSTIAGVHNEQFFGPGTRLTVL.

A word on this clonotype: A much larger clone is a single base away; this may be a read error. CDR3 nucleotide sequence: TGTGCCAGCAGCCGCCGGTCCCAGGGGAATCGGCCCCAGCATTTT. Protein sequence: CASSRRSQGNRPQHF. V is TRBV5-8 and J is TRBJ1-5, with D perhaps matching TRBD1 (6 bases). The CDR3 length is 15 residues. Per germline, CDR1 SGHTS and CDR2 YDEGEE.

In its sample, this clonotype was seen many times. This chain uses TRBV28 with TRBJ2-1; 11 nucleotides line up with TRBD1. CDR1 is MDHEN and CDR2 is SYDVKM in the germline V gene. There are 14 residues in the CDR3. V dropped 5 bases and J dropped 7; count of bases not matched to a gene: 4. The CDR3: CASSPGQGGNEQFF. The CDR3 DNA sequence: TGTGCCAGCAGTCCGGGACAGGGGGGAAATGAGCAGTTCTTC.

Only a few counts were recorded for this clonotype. CDR3 amino acids: CASSQAFTDTQYF. The CDR3 coding sequence is TGTGCCAGCAGCCAAGCCTTCACAGATACGCAGTATTTT. This chain joins TRBV7-2 and TRBJ2-3; D uncertain. The CDR3 spans 13 residues. CDR1 is SGHTA, CDR2 FQGNSA, per germline. V was shortened by 5 bases and J by 2 bases, with 8 bases between the two germline ends.